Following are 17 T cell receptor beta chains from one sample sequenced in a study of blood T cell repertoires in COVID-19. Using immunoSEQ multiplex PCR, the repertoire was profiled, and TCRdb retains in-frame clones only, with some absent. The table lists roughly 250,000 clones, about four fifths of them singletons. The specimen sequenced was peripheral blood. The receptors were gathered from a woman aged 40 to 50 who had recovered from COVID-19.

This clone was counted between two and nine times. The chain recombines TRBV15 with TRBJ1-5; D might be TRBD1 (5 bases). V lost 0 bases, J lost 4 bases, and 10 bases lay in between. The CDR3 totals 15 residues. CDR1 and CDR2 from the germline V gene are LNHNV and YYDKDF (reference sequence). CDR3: CATSRDLGANQPQHF. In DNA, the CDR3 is TGTGCCACCAGCAGAGATCTTGGGGCAAATCAGCCCCAGCATTTT.

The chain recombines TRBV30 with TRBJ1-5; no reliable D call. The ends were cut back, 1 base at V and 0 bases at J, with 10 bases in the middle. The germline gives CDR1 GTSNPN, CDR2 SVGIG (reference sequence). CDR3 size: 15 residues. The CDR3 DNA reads TGTGCCTGGAGTGAAAGCCTTAATAGCAATCAGCCCCAGCATTTT. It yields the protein CAWSESLNSNQPQHF. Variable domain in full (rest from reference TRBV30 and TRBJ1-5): SQTIHQWPATLVQPVGSPLSLECTVEGTSNPNLYWYRQAAGRGLQLLFYSVGIGQISSEVPQNLSASRPQDRQFILSSKKLLLSDSGFYLCAWSESLNSNQPQHFGDGTRLSIL.

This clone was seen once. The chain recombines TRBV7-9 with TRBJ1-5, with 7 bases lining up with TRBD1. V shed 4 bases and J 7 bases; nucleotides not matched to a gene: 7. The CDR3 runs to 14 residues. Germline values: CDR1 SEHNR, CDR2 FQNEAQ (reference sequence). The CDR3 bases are TGTGCCAGCAGCTCGACAGGGAATAGACAGCCCCAGCATTTT. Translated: CASSSTGNRQPQHF.

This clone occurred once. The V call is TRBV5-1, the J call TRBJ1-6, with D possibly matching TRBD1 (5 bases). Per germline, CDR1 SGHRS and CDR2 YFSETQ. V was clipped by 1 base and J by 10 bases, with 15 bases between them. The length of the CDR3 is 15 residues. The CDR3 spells CASSLLGSRGSPLHF. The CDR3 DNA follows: TGCGCCAGCAGCTTGTTAGGCAGTAGGGGCTCACCCCTCCACTTT.

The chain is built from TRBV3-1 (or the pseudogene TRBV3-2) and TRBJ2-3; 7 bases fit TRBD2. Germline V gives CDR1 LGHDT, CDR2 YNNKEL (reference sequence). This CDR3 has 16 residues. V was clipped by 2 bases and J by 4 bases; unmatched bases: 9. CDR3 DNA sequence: TGTGCCAGCAGCCAATCAAGCGGGGTGGTCGCAGATACGCAGTATTTT. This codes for CASSQSSGVVADTQYF.

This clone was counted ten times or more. In DNA form, the CDR3 reads TGTGCCAGCAGCAGTAGGGGGGGGACCCGGATGGTCAATGAGCAGTTCTTC. It is translated as CASSSRGGTRMVNEQFF. The V call is TRBV5-6, the J call TRBJ2-1; D might be TRBD2 (7 bases). The ends were cut back, 4 bases at V and 6 bases at J, with 23 bases in the middle. The CDR3 runs to 17 residues. Germline lookup yields CDR1 SGHDT and CDR2 YYEEEE.

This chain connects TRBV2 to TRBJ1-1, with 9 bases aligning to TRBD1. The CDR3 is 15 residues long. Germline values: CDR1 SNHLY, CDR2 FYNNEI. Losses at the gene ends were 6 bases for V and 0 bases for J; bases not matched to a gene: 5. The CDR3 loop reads CASRDRGALNTEAFF. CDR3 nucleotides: TGTGCCAGCAGGGACAGGGGCGCCTTGAACACTGAAGCTTTCTTT.

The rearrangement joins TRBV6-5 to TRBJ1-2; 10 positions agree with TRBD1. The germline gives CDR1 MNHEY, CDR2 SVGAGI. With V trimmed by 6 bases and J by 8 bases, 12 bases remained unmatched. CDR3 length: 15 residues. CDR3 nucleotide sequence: TGTGCCAGCAGGGGGACAGGGGAAAAGGGCGCGGGCTACACCTTC. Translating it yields CASRGTGEKGAGYTF.

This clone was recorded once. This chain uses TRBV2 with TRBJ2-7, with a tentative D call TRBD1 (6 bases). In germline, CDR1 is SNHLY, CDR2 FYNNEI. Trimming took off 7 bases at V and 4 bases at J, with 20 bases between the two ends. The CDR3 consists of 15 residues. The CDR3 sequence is CASNPTGESGYEQYF. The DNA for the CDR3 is TGTGCCAGCAACCCGACAGGAGAATCTGGTTACGAGCAGTACTTC.

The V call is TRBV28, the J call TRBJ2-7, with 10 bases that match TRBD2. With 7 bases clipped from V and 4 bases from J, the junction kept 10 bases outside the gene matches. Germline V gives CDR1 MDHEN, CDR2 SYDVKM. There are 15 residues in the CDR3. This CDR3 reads CASIPGQAGGYEQYF. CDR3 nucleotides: TGTGCCAGCATCCCAGGGCAAGCGGGGGGGTACGAGCAGTACTTC.

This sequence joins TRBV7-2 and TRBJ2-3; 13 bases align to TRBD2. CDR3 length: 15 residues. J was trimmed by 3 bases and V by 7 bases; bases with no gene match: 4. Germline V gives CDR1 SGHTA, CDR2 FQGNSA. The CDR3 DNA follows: TGTGCCAGCATCCTGGGACTAGCGGGAACAGATACGCAGTATTTT. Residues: CASILGLAGTDTQYF.

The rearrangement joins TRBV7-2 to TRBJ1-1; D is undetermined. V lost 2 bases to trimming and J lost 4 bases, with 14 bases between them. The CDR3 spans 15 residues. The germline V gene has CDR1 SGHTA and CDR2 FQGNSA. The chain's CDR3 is CASSLSTTRGTEAFF. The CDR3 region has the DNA TGTGCCAGCAGCTTATCGACTACCCGCGGCACTGAAGCTTTCTTT.

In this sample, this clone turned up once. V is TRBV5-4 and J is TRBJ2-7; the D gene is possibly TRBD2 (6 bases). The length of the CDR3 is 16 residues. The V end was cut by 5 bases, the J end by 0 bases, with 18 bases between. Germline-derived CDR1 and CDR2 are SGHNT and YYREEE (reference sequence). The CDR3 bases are TGTGCCAGCAGTTCACTGGCGGGGAGTGACTCCTACGAGCAGTACTTC. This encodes CASSSLAGSDSYEQYF.

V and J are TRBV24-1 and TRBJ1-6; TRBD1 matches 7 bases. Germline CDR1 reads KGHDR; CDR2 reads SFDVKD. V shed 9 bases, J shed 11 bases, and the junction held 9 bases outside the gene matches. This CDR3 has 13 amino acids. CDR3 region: CATRDSSNPPLHF. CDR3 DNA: TGTGCCACCCGGGACAGTTCAAATCCACCCCTCCACTTT.

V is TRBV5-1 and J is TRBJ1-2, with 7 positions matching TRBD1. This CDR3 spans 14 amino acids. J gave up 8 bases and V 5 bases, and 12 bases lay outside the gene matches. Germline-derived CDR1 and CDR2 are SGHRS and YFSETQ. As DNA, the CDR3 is TGCGCCAGCAGTGTGGAGGGGGCGTTCGACGGCTACACCTTC. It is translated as CASSVEGAFDGYTF.

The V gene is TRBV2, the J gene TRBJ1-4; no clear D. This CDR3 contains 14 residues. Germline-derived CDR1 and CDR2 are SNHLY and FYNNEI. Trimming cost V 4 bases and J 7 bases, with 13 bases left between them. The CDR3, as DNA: TGTGCCAGCAGTGGGGAGGGCATCGCTGAAAAACTGTTTTTT. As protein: CASSGEGIAEKLFF.

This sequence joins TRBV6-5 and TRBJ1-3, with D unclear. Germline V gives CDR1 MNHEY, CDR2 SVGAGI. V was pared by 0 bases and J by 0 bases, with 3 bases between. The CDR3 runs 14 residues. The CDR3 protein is CASSYSHSGNTIYF. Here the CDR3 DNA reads TGTGCCAGCAGTTACTCTCACTCTGGAAACACCATATATTTT.